Detailed here is one T cell receptor beta chain. Germline trimming cut 2 bases from V and 7 bases from J; bases unmatched to any gene: 8. The CDR3 spans 15 residues. The germline V gene has CDR1 SGHAT and CDR2 FQNNGV. This entry comes from a study of blood T cell repertoires in COVID-19. Overall study context: From the United States, Italy and Spain came samples of acute and convalescent COVID-19.

Study members were between about 18 and 90 years old and lived in approximately 25 US regions. Grouping used clinical history reported by participants in a survey and questionnaire. Among Cohort 3 donors, those recovered had two negative PCRs, clearance, or symptom resolution. Sequencing used immunoSEQ multiplex PCR; TCRdb keeps in-frame clones, though not all of them. The sample records roughly 250,000 clones, approximately 85% being singletons. V is TRBV11-2 and J is TRBJ1-2; 9 bases line up with TRBD1. The sequencing input was PBMCs or T cells enriched from blood (not recorded which). The receptor was derived from a woman in her 30s who had recovered from COVID-19. As DNA, the CDR3 is TGTGCCAGCAGCTTATCCCCGGGACAGGGATTTGGCTACACCTTC. Its translation is CASSLSPGQGFGYTF.